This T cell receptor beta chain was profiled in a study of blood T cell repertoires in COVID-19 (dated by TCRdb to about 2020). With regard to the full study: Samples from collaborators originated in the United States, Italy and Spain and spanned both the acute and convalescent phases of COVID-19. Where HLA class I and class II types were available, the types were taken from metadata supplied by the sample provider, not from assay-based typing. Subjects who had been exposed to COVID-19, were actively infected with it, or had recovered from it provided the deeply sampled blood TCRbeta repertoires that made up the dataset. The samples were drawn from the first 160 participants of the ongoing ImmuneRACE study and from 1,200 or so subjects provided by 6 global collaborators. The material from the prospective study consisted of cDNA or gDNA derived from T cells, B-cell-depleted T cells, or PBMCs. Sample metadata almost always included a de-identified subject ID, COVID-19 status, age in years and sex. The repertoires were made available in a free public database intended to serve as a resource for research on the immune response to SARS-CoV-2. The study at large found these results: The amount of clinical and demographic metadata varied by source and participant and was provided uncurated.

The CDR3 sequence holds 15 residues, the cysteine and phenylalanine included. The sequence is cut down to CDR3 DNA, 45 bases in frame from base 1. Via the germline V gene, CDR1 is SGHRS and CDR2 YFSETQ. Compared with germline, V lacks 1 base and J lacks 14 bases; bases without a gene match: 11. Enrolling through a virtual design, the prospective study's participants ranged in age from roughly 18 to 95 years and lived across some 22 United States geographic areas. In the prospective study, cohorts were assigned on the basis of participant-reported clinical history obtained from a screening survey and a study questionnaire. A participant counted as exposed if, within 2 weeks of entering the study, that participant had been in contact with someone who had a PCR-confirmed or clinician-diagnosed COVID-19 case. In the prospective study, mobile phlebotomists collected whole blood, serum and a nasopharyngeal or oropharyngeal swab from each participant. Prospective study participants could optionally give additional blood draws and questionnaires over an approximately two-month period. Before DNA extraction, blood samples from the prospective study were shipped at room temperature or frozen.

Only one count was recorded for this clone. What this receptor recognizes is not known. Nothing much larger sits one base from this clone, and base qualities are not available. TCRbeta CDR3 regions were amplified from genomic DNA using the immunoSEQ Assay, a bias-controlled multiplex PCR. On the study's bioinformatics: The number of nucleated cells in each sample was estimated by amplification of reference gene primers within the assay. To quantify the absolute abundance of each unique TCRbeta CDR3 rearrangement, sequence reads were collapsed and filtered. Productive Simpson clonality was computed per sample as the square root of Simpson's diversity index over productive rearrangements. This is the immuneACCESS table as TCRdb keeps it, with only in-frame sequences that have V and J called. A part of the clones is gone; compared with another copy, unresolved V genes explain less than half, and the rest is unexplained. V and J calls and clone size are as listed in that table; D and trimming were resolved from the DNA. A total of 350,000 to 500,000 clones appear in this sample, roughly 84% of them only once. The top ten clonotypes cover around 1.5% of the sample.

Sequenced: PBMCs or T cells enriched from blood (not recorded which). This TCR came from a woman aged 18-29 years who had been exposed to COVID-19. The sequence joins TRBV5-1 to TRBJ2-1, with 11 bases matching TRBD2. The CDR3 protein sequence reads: CASSLSSGRAQGEFF. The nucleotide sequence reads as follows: TGCGCCAGCAGCTTGAGTAGCGGGAGGGCCCAAGGAGAGTTCTTC.